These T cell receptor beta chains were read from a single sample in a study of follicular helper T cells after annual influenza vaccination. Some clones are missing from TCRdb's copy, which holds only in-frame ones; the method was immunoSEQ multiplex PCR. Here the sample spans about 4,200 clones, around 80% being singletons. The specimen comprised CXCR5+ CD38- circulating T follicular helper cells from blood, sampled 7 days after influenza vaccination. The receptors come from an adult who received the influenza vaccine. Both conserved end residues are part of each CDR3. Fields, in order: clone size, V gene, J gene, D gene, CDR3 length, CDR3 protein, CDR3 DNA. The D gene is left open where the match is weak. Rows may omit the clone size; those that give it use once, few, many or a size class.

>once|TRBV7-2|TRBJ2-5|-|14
CASSFQRGKETQYF
TGTGCCAGCAGCTTTCAACGGGGGAAAGAGACCCAGTACTTC
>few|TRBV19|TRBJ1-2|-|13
CASSRDINYGYTF
TGTGCCAGTAGTAGGGACATTAACTATGGCTACACCTTC
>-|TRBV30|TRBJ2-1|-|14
CARRRGGTIGEQFF
TGTGCCCGAAGGCGGGGAGGTACAATTGGGGAGCAGTTCTTC
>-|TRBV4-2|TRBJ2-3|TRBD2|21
CASSQDIITPSGGARTDTQYF
TGTGCCAGCAGCCAAGATATAATAACGCCTAGCGGGGGGGCACGCACAGATACGCAGTATTTT
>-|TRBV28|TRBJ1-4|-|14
CASSLGFGNEKLFF
TGTGCCAGCAGTTTGGGGTTCGGTAATGAAAAACTGTTTTTT
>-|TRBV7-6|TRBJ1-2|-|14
CASSDADASGGYTF
TGTGCCAGCAGCGACGCGGACGCTTCGGGTGGCTACACCTTC
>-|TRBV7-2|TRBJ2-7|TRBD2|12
CAVRLAIYEQYF
TGTGCCGTCAGACTAGCAATCTACGAGCAGTACTTC
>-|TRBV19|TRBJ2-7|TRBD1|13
CASLGGQGGGWYF
TGTGCCAGTTTAGGGGGCCAAGGCGGAGGCTGGTACTTC
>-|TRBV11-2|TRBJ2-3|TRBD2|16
CASSLGVAGGSDTQYF
TGTGCCAGCAGCTTAGGAGTAGCGGGGGGATCAGATACGCAGTATTTT
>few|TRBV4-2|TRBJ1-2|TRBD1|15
CASSAGQGRDYGYTF
TGTGCCAGCAGCGCCGGACAGGGGCGGGACTATGGCTACACCTTC
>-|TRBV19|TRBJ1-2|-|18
CASTAGSGFVDPNYGYTF
TGTGCCAGTACCGCAGGGTCAGGGTTCGTCGATCCTAACTATGGCTACACCTTC
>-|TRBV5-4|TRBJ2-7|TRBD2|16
CASSPLSGSGSHEQYF
TGTGCCAGCAGCCCGCTTAGCGGGAGTGGTTCACACGAGCAGTACTTC
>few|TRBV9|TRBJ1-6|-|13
CASSVDRHSPLHF
TGTGCCAGCAGCGTAGATCGTCATTCACCCCTCCACTTT
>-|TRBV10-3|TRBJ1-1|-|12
CAIMWVNTEAFF
TGTGCCATCATGTGGGTGAACACTGAAGCTTTCTTT
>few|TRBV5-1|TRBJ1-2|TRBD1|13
CASSPGQGHGYTF
TGCGCCAGCAGCCCCGGACAGGGCCATGGCTACACCTTC
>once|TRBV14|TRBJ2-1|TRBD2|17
CASSRGRLAGQGIEQFF
TGTGCCAGCAGCCGAGGGAGACTAGCGGGACAGGGAATTGAGCAGTTCTTC
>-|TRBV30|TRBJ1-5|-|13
CAWQGNSNQPQHF
TGTGCCTGGCAGGGGAATAGCAATCAGCCCCAGCATTTT
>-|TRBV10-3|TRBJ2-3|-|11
CAISGADTQYF
TGTGCCATCAGTGGGGCAGATACGCAGTATTTT